This T cell receptor (beta chain) is from a study of shared clonotypes between healthy human individuals. Study-wide context: Every donor yielded three CD4 naive, three CD4 memory, two CD8 naive and one CD8 memory plate. Study observations and caveats: Generally, estimated richness proved larger in naive subsets than it did in memory subsets.

Concerning this clone itself: Its antigen is as yet unknown.

Using immunoSEQ multiplex PCR, the repertoire was profiled, and TCRdb retains in-frame clones only, with some absent. Of under 600,000 clones listed, about 96% are singletons. CDR3 length: 15 amino acids. J lost 6 bases, V lost 6 bases, and 9 bases had no gene match. Germline lookup yields CDR1 MDHEN and CDR2 SYDVKM. The origin of this receptor is a woman aged 30 to 39 in good health. Sequencing used naive CD4+ T cells sorted from blood. Regarding subset: CD45RA+ positively selected. The rearrangement links TRBV28 to TRBJ2-3; the match to TRBD1 covers 10 bases. CDR3 amino acids: CASRTAGQGFDTQYF. The CDR3 DNA is TGTGCCAGCAGAACAGCGGGACAGGGGTTCGATACGCAGTATTTT.